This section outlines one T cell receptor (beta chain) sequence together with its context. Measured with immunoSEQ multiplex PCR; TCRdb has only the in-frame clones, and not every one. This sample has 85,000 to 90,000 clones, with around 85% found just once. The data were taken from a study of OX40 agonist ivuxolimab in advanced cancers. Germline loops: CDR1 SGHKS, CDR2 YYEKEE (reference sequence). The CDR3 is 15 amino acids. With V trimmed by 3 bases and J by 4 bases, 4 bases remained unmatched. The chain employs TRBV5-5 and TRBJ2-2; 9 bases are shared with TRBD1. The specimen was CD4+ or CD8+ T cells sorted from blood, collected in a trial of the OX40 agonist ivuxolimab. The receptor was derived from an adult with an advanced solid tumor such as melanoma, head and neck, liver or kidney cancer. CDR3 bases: TGTGCCAGCAGCTGGACAGGGGCGGCCACCGGGGAGCTGTTTTTT. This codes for CASSWTGAATGELFF.